These T cell receptor beta chains were read from a single sample in a study of blood T cell repertoires in COVID-19. This table comes from immunoSEQ multiplex PCR, and its TCRdb copy is limited to in-frame clones, with some not included. The data hold about 130,000 clones, with 80% to 90% observed a single time. The source material was PBMCs or T cells enriched from blood (not recorded which). These receptors were collected from a man aged 45-65 years who had recovered from COVID-19. Both conserved end residues are part of each CDR3. Fields, in order: CDR3 length, clone size, J gene, V gene, D gene, CDR3 DNA, CDR3 protein. D genes are given only for firm matches. Only part of the rows carry a size: once, few, many, or a class if the clone is expanded.

CDR3 length: 15; clone size: .; J gene: TRBJ1-1; V gene: TRBV9; D gene: TRBD1; CDR3 DNA: TGTGCCAGCAACAGTGGGACAGACATGAACACTGAAGCTTTCTTT; CDR3 protein: CASNSGTDMNTEAFF
CDR3 length: 14; clone size: .; J gene: TRBJ2-1; V gene: TRBV5-4; D gene: TRBD1; CDR3 DNA: TGTGCCAGCAGCTTGCGGACCGGACAGGGTTTAGAGTTCTTC; CDR3 protein: CASSLRTGQGLEFF
CDR3 length: 16; clone size: .; J gene: TRBJ2-5; V gene: TRBV5-1; D gene: TRBD1; CDR3 DNA: TGCGCCAGCAGCTTGAATACAGGGGGATCAGGGGAGACCCAGTACTTC; CDR3 protein: CASSLNTGGSGETQYF
CDR3 length: 14; clone size: .; J gene: TRBJ1-6; V gene: TRBV6-5; D gene: .; CDR3 DNA: TGTGCCAGCAGGTCAGGACAGTATAATTCACCCCTCCACTTT; CDR3 protein: CASRSGQYNSPLHF
CDR3 length: 14; clone size: .; J gene: TRBJ1-5; V gene: TRBV15; D gene: TRBD1; CDR3 DNA: TGTGCCACCAGCAGAGATAGGACAGGGGGCCAGGGGCATTTT; CDR3 protein: CATSRDRTGGQGHF
CDR3 length: 16; clone size: few; J gene: TRBJ2-2; V gene: TRBV11-2; D gene: TRBD1; CDR3 DNA: TGTGCCAGCATCCCATCTCGGGACAGGGGGCCCGGGGAGCTGTTTTTT; CDR3 protein: CASIPSRDRGPGELFF
CDR3 length: 14; clone size: .; J gene: TRBJ2-7; V gene: TRBV18; D gene: TRBD1; CDR3 DNA: TGTGCCAGCTCACCGACAGGGGGGGCATACGAGCAGTACTTC; CDR3 protein: CASSPTGGAYEQYF
CDR3 length: 14; clone size: .; J gene: TRBJ1-4; V gene: TRBV7-9; D gene: .; CDR3 DNA: TGTGCCAGCAGCTTATCCCAGGGTTATGAAAAACTGTTTTTT; CDR3 protein: CASSLSQGYEKLFF
CDR3 length: 14; clone size: .; J gene: TRBJ1-2; V gene: TRBV5-4; D gene: .; CDR3 DNA: TGTGCCAGCAGCTTGGCCAATCAGGGAACTGGCTACACCTTC; CDR3 protein: CASSLANQGTGYTF
CDR3 length: 16; clone size: .; J gene: TRBJ1-3; V gene: TRBV7-8; D gene: .; CDR3 DNA: TGTGCCAGCAGCGGCCGGGGTCAGCAATTTGGAAACACCATATATTTT; CDR3 protein: CASSGRGQQFGNTIYF
CDR3 length: 14; clone size: .; J gene: TRBJ1-1; V gene: TRBV4-3; D gene: TRBD1; CDR3 DNA: TGCGCCAGCAGCCGAACCGGGACAGGTAGTGAAGCTTTCTTT; CDR3 protein: CASSRTGTGSEAFF
CDR3 length: 15; clone size: few; J gene: TRBJ1-1; V gene: TRBV7-8; D gene: TRBD1; CDR3 DNA: TGTGCCAGCAGCTTGACGGACAGGGGGAACACTGAAGCTTTCTTT; CDR3 protein: CASSLTDRGNTEAFF
CDR3 length: 13; clone size: few; J gene: TRBJ1-2; V gene: TRBV2; D gene: TRBD1; CDR3 DNA: TGTGCCAGCAGCCTCCAGGGGGCCTATGGCTACACCTTC; CDR3 protein: CASSLQGAYGYTF
CDR3 length: 19; clone size: .; J gene: TRBJ2-7; V gene: TRBV7-2; D gene: .; CDR3 DNA: TGTGCCAGCAGCCGCGCCCTAGCCAGGAGCGGAAAGGCCTCCTACGAGCAGTACTTC; CDR3 protein: CASSRALARSGKASYEQYF
CDR3 length: 19; clone size: .; J gene: TRBJ2-7; V gene: TRBV27; D gene: .; CDR3 DNA: TGTGCCAGCAATCCTATGGCACGCAGGGCAATCTGGGGGACAAACGAGCAGTACTTC; CDR3 protein: CASNPMARRAIWGTNEQYF
CDR3 length: 14; clone size: .; J gene: TRBJ2-2; V gene: TRBV28; D gene: .; CDR3 DNA: TGTGCCAGCAGACCCGCGCGAGTCACCGGGGAGCTGTTTTTT; CDR3 protein: CASRPARVTGELFF
CDR3 length: 14; clone size: .; J gene: TRBJ1-5; V gene: TRBV7-2; D gene: TRBD1; CDR3 DNA: TGTGCCAGCAGCTCACAGGGGGTAGACCAGCCCCAGCATTTT; CDR3 protein: CASSSQGVDQPQHF
CDR3 length: 15; clone size: .; J gene: TRBJ2-2; V gene: TRBV28; D gene: .; CDR3 DNA: TGTGCCAGCAGATCTTCAGGGGACCTCACCGGGGAGCTGTTTTTT; CDR3 protein: CASRSSGDLTGELFF
CDR3 length: 12; clone size: .; J gene: TRBJ2-1; V gene: TRBV7-3; D gene: TRBD1; CDR3 DNA: TGTGCCAGCAGCACTGGACAGGGACGGCAGTTCTTC; CDR3 protein: CASSTGQGRQFF
CDR3 length: 14; clone size: .; J gene: TRBJ2-5; V gene: TRBV7-9; D gene: .; CDR3 DNA: TGTGCCAGCAGCTCCAATGAGGGCGGGGAGACCCAGTACTTC; CDR3 protein: CASSSNEGGETQYF